A single sample gave rise to the 8 T cell receptor beta chains below, sequenced in a study of blood T cell repertoires in COVID-19. Using immunoSEQ multiplex PCR, the repertoire was profiled, and TCRdb retains in-frame clones only, with some absent. The repertoire holds 180,000 or so clones, with almost 85% as singletons. Sequencing was done on a sample of peripheral blood. The source of these receptors is a human donor with acute or convalescent COVID-19. The donor label of this sample is uncertain.

This chain connects TRBV5-1 to TRBJ2-3; 7 positions match TRBD1. V lost 0 bases to trimming and J lost 0 bases; unmatched junction nucleotides: 4. Germline V gene sequence: CDR1 SGHRS, CDR2 YFSETQ. The CDR3 is 16 amino acids. CDR3 sequence (DNA): TGCGCCAGCAGCTTGGAAGGCAGGGGGAGCACAGATACGCAGTATTTT. Encoded protein: CASSLEGRGSTDTQYF.

The rearrangement uses TRBV6-2 or TRBV6-3 and TRBJ2-5; D possibly corresponds to TRBD1 (7 bases). The CDR3 contains 14 residues. Per the germline V gene, CDR1 is MNHEY and CDR2 is SVGEGT. V dropped 4 bases and J dropped 4 bases, with 13 bases sitting between them. Written as DNA, the CDR3 is TGTGCCAGCAGTTTGTGGCAGGGGGGAGAGACCCAGTACTTC. As protein: CASSLWQGGETQYF.

CDR3 nucleotide sequence: TGTGCCAGCAGCCAAGGGTACACCAGCACAGATACGCAGTATTTT. Its translation: CASSQGYTSTDTQYF. The V gene is TRBV4-2, the J gene TRBJ2-3, with D unresolved. The CDR3 is 15 residues long. Germline loops: CDR1 LGHNA, CDR2 YNFKEQ. Trimming shortened V by 1 base and J by 0 bases, and 8 bases separated the two germline ends.

The gene calls are TRBV5-1 and TRBJ1-6; D not resolved. V was trimmed by 0 bases and J by 5 bases, leaving 6 bases between them. CDR3 size: 14 residues. CDR1 and CDR2 (germline): SGHRS, YFSETQ. CDR3 bases: TGCGCCAGCAGCTTGGAGTCAGATAATTCACCCCTCCACTTT. This translates into CASSLESDNSPLHF.

In DNA form, the CDR3 reads TGCGCCAGCAGCTCATTAGCGGGAGTGGTCAATGAGCAGTTCTTC. This encodes CASSSLAGVVNEQFF. The rearrangement links TRBV5-1 to TRBJ2-1; 9 positions match TRBD2. J was trimmed by 6 bases and V by 3 bases; bases with no gene match: 7. Germline loops: CDR1 SGHRS, CDR2 YFSETQ. The CDR3 loop spans 15 amino acids.

The V and J genes are TRBV30 and TRBJ2-3, with D unclear. Germline assignment: CDR1 GTSNPN and CDR2 SVGIG (reference sequence). The V and J ends lost 0 bases and 10 bases respectively, with 14 bases between them. This CDR3 comprises 13 residues. CDR3 region: CAWSVQPGSAQYF. The CDR3 DNA follows: TGTGCCTGGAGTGTACAACCAGGAAGTGCGCAGTATTTT.

This clone has a handful of counts. The chain combines TRBV3-1 (or the pseudogene TRBV3-2) with TRBJ2-7, with TRBD2 identical over 8 bases. Trimming took 1 base from V and 3 from J; bases not matched to a gene: 8. The CDR3 consists of 16 residues. The V gene's germline CDR1 is LGHDT and CDR2 YNNKEL (reference sequence). The CDR3 nucleotides are TGTGCCAGCAGCCAAGTTTTTGGACTAGCAGTCTACGAGCAGTACTTC. Amino acids: CASSQVFGLAVYEQYF.

The V call is TRBV11-3, the J call TRBJ2-5; 11 bases are shared with TRBD1. Per germline, CDR1 SGHNT and CDR2 YENEEA. This CDR3 is built from 15 residues. The V segment lost 5 bases and the J segment 3 bases; nucleotides outside the gene matches: 5. CDR3: CASSSGTGGEETQYF. The CDR3 DNA reads as TGTGCCAGCAGCAGTGGGACAGGGGGTGAAGAGACCCAGTACTTC. The full variable domain, rest sourced from reference TRBV11-3 and TRBJ2-5, is EAGVVQSPRYKIIEKKQPVAFWCNPISGHNTLYWYLQNLGQGPELLIRYENEEAVDDSQLPKDRFSAERLKGVDSTLKIQPAELGDSAVYLCASSSGTGGEETQYFGPGTRLLVL.